Detailed here is one TCR beta chain. The primer mix had 60 Vbeta and 13 Jbeta primers. Some clones are missing from TCRdb's copy, which holds only in-frame ones; the method was immunoSEQ multiplex PCR. The sample lists about 94,000 clones; 50% to 75% were seen once. This sample is part of a study of cytomegalovirus exposure and HLA in healthy donors. This CDR3 has 14 residues. Germline V lookup: CDR1 SEHNR, CDR2 FQNEAQ (reference sequence). V was pared by 5 bases and J by 8 bases, with 6 bases of the junction left unmatched. This clonotype was sampled from a man in his thirties or forties in good health and CMV-seronegative. Sequencing was performed on PBMCs. The V gene is TRBV7-9, the J gene TRBJ2-2; 9 nucleotides line up with TRBD2. CDR3: CASSPTSGIGELFF. CDR3 sequence (DNA): TGTGCCAGCAGCCCGACTAGCGGCATTGGGGAGCTGTTTTTT.